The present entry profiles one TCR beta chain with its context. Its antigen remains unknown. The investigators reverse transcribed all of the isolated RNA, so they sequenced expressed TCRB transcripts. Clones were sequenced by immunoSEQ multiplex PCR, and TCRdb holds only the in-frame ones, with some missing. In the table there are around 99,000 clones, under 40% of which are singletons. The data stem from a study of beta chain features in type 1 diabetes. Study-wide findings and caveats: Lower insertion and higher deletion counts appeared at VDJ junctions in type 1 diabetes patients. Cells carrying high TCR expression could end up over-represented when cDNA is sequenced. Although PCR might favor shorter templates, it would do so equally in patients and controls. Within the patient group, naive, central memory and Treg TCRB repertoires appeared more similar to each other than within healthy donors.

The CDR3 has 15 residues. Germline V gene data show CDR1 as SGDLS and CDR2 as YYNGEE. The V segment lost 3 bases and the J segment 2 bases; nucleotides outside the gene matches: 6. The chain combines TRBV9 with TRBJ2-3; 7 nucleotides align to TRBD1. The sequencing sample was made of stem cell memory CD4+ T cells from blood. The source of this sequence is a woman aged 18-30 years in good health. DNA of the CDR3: TGTGCCAGCAGCGGCCGGGACAGAAACACAGATACGCAGTATTTT. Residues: CASSGRDRNTDTQYF.